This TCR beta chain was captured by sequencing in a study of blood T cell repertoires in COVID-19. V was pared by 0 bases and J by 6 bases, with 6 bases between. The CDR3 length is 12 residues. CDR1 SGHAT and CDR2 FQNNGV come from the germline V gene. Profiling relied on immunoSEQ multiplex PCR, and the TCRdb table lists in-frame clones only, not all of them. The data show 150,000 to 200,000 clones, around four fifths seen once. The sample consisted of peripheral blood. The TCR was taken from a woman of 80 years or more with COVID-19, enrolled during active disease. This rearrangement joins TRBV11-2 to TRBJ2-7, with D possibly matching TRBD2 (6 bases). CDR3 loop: CASSLDSGEQYF. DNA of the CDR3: TGTGCCAGCAGCTTAGATAGCGGCGAGCAGTACTTC.